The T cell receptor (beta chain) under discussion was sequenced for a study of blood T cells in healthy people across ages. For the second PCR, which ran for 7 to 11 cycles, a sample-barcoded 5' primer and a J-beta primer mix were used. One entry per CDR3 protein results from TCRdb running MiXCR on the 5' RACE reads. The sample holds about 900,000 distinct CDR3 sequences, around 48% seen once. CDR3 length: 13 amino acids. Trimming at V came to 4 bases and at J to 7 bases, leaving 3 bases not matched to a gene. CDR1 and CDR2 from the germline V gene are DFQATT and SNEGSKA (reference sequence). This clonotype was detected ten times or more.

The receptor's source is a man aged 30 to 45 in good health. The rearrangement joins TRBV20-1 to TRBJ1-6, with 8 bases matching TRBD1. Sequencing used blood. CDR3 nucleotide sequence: TGCAGTGCTACGGACAGGGTGAATTCACCCCTCCACTTT. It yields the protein CSATDRVNSPLHF.